The 31 T cell receptor beta chains reported below all come from one sample, sequenced in a study of shared clonotypes between healthy human individuals (TCRdb year 2020). Preparation of the library involved the immunoSEQ multiplex PCR assay. TCRdb holds this immuneACCESS table with in-frame rearrangements only. Some clones are missing; in checked studies, unresolved V genes explain under half, and the rest has no known cause. The sample table contains 2 million to 2.5 million clones; only one count was recorded for more than 80% of them. The top ten hold under 0.45% of the sample. The source material was naive CD4+ T cells from PBMCs. The sample's cell subset or site label, in plain terms: CD45RA+ positively selected. The receptors were sampled from a man younger than 35 in good health. Some clones in this sample may be carry-over from other donors' samples.

V and J are TRBV4-1 and TRBJ2-5; 7 bases align to TRBD1. Germline lookup yields CDR1 MGHRA and CDR2 YSYEKL. CDR3 length: 15 amino acids. Unmatched junction bases numbered 4, after V lost 2 bases and J lost 1 base. The CDR3 nucleotides read TGCGCCAGCAGCCAACGGACAGGTCCCCAAGAGACCCAGTACTTC. It translates to CASSQRTGPQETQYF.

This clone was counted once. V is TRBV11-2 and J is TRBJ2-1; weak D call: TRBD2 (6 bases). The V end was cut by 3 bases, the J end by 0 bases, with 9 bases between. This CDR3 region has 15 residues. Germline loops: CDR1 SGHAT, CDR2 FQNNGV. The CDR3 DNA reads TGTGCCAGCAGCTTTATCGGGAGCTCCTACAATGAGCAGTTCTTC. This translates into CASSFIGSSYNEQFF.

The chain uses TRBV2 and TRBJ2-7; D gene uncertain. With 9 bases removed from V and 3 bases from J, the gap between germline ends came to 9 bases. CDR1 SNHLY and CDR2 FYNNEI come from the germline V gene. The CDR3 loop spans 11 amino acids. The CDR3 coding sequence is TGTGCCAGTGGGCCCTACTACGAGCAGTACTTC. It translates to CASGPYYEQYF.

This clone was recorded only once. This specimen includes other DNA sequences encoding the same CDR3. The chain carries TRBV7-9 and TRBJ2-7; D could derive from TRBD1 or TRBD2 (5 bases each). Trimming left V 1 base short and J 1 base short, with 8 bases between. CDR3 length: 14 amino acids. CDR1 SEHNR and CDR2 FQNEAQ come from the germline V gene (reference sequence). The CDR3 DNA follows: TGTGCCAGCAGCTTAGGAGGGACGTCCTACGAGCAGTACTTC. It is translated as CASSLGGTSYEQYF.

The gene calls are TRBV7-9 and TRBJ2-7, with TRBD1 as a possible D gene (5 bases). V lost 5 bases and J lost 4, with 12 bases in between. The CDR3 length is 13 residues. Germline V gene lookup returns CDR1 SEHNR and CDR2 FQNEAQ (reference sequence). The CDR3: CASSRTTEYEQYF. CDR3 nucleotide sequence: TGTGCCAGCAGCCGAACGACAGAATACGAGCAGTACTTC.

This clone was seen a single time. The gene calls are TRBV28 and TRBJ1-6, with no clear D. Looked up from germline, CDR1 is MDHEN and CDR2 is SYDVKM. Trimming took off 6 bases at V and 10 bases at J, with 13 bases between the two ends. CDR3 length: 13 residues. CDR3 in amino acids: CASSRASSSPLHF. CDR3 nucleotides: TGTGCCAGCAGCCGAGCCTCATCCTCACCCCTCCACTTT.

J is TRBJ2-1 and V is TRBV29-1; 7 nucleotides align to TRBD1. The CDR3 extends over 15 amino acids. With V trimmed by 2 bases and J by 1 base, 5 bases remained unmatched. The germline gives CDR1 SQVTM, CDR2 ANQGSEA. The DNA of the CDR3 is TGCAGCGTTGAACCCACAGGGGCGTCCTACAATGAGCAGTTCTTC. The encoded protein is CSVEPTGASYNEQFF.

The chain carries TRBV7-2 and TRBJ2-2; 10 nucleotides line up with TRBD1. The V gene's germline CDR1 is SGHTA and CDR2 FQGNSA. V was clipped by 5 bases and J by 6 bases; unmatched bases: 6. The CDR3 runs to 15 residues. The CDR3 is CASSPRTGGAGELFF. CDR3 DNA: TGTGCCAGCAGCCCACGGACAGGGGGAGCCGGGGAGCTGTTTTTT.

The chain combines TRBV5-4 with TRBJ2-1; D possibly corresponds to TRBD2 (6 bases). The CDR3 consists of 16 residues. Trimming took 0 bases from V and 3 from J, leaving 13 bases between them. Germline V gives CDR1 SGHNT, CDR2 YYREEE (reference sequence). The CDR3 DNA follows: TGTGCCAGCAGCTTGGCCTTGGGACTTGACTACAATGAGCAGTTCTTC. Its translation: CASSLALGLDYNEQFF. The complete variable domain, with remaining parts taken from reference TRBV5-4 and TRBJ2-1, reads ETGVTQSPTHLIKTRGQQVTLRCSSQSGHNTVSWYQQALGQGPQFIFQYYREEENGRGNFPPRFSGLQFPNYSSELNVNALELDDSALYLCASSLALGLDYNEQFFGPGTRLTVL.

The CDR3 sequence: CASSYLQGASGNTIYF. DNA of the CDR3: TGTGCCAGCAGCTACTTACAGGGAGCCTCTGGAAACACCATATATTTT. V and J are TRBV7-9 and TRBJ1-3, with D perhaps matching TRBD1 (6 bases). This CDR3 region has 16 residues. Germline assignment: CDR1 SEHNR and CDR2 FQNEAQ (reference sequence). V dropped 4 bases and J dropped 0 bases, with 13 bases sitting between them.

This chain's CDR3 is CAWRGTSGGYEQYF. In DNA form, the CDR3 reads TGTGCCTGGAGAGGGACTAGCGGGGGGTACGAGCAGTACTTC. This rearrangement joins TRBV30 to TRBJ2-5, with TRBD2 matching over 15 bases. Gene TRBJ2-7 matches the end of the DNA better, so the J call may be wrong. The germline gives CDR1 GTSNPN, CDR2 SVGIG (reference sequence). CDR3 length: 14 residues.

The rearrangement joins TRBV5-6 to TRBJ1-5, with D possibly TRBD1 on 6 matching bases. The CDR3 runs to 14 residues. Germline values: CDR1 SGHDT, CDR2 YYEEEE. Trimming stripped 0 bases from V and 3 bases from J, with 7 bases between. In DNA form, the CDR3 reads TGTGCCAGCAGCTTGGGGACAGACAATCAGCCCCAGCATTTT. This gives the protein CASSLGTDNQPQHF.

The chain joins TRBV6-5 to TRBJ1-5; 8 bases line up with TRBD1. Per germline, CDR1 MNHEY and CDR2 SVGAGI. CDR3 length: 14 residues. Losses at the gene ends were 6 bases for V and 6 bases for J; bases not matched to a gene: 7. DNA for the CDR3: TGTGCCAGCAGCTCGGGACAGGAGGGTCAGCCCCAGCATTTT. Protein sequence: CASSSGQEGQPQHF.

To note about this clone: Other DNA sequences in this sample translate to the same CDR3. The chain recombines TRBV9 with TRBJ2-7; TRBD2 matches 9 bases. J gave up 3 bases and V 0 bases, and 4 bases lay outside the gene matches. CDR1 SGDLS and CDR2 YYNGEE come from the germline V gene. CDR3 length: 15 residues. The CDR3 sequence is CASSVALAGFYEQYF. CDR3 nucleotides: TGTGCCAGCAGCGTAGCGCTAGCGGGATTCTACGAGCAGTACTTC.

This clone was detected once. This sequence joins TRBV11-2 and TRBJ2-2; no clear D. The CDR3 contains 14 residues. Trimming left V 1 base short and J 5 bases short, with 8 bases between. The germline V gene encodes CDR1 SGHAT and CDR2 FQNNGV. CDR3 protein: CASSLVPITGELFF. In DNA, the CDR3 is TGTGCCAGCAGCTTAGTCCCGATTACCGGGGAGCTGTTTTTT.

J is TRBJ2-5 and V is TRBV27; possible D gene TRBD1, 5 bases. The CDR3 is 14 residues long. Germline V gives CDR1 MNHEY, CDR2 SMNVEV (reference sequence). V lost 5 bases and J lost 7, with 17 bases in between. This CDR3 reads CASSEYRQAGTQYF. CDR3 nucleotides: TGTGCCAGCAGTGAATACAGGCAGGCCGGGACCCAGTACTTC.

This clone showed up just a few times. Other DNA sequences in this specimen translate into the identical CDR3. V gene TRBV28 combines with J gene TRBJ1-1; D is undetermined. Germline V gene data show CDR1 as MDHEN and CDR2 as SYDVKM. The CDR3 is 13 residues long. The V end was cut by 8 bases, the J end by 0 bases, with 10 bases between. The CDR3 loop is CASRGGMNTEAFF. The CDR3 bases are TGTGCCAGCCGTGGAGGCATGAACACTGAAGCTTTCTTT.

The gene calls are TRBV5-1 and TRBJ2-5; tentative D call: TRBD2 (6 bases). Germline V CDR1 and CDR2: SGHRS, YFSETQ. The V gene lost 4 bases and the J gene lost 6 bases, with 22 bases spanning the gap. This CDR3 region has 16 residues. DNA for the CDR3: TGCGCCAGCAGCCCGACTCTTTCAAGCGGGTGGAAGACCCAGTACTTC. It is translated as CASSPTLSSGWKTQYF.

V usage is TRBV28 and J usage is TRBJ1-1; a possible D gene is TRBD1 (5 bases). This CDR3 has 16 amino acids. V lost 5 bases and J lost 1, with 17 bases in between. Germline V CDR1 and CDR2: MDHEN, SYDVKM. The CDR3, as DNA: TGTGCCAGCAGTCTAGATGGACCGGGGCCGAACACTGAAGCTTTCTTT. This codes for CASSLDGPGPNTEAFF.

The gene calls are TRBV7-9 and TRBJ1-5; 9 bases agree with TRBD1. The CDR3 loop spans 15 amino acids. From germline, CDR1 is SEHNR and CDR2 FQNEAQ (reference sequence). The V gene end was trimmed by 5 bases and the J gene end by 4 bases; junction bases not matched to a gene: 6. The CDR3 DNA reads TGTGCCAGCAGCGAACTCGGACAGGGGAATCAGCCCCAGCATTTT. This gives the protein CASSELGQGNQPQHF.

This chain's CDR3 is CASSRQGAQNTEAFF. The CDR3 DNA sequence: TGTGCCAGCAGTCGACAGGGTGCGCAGAACACTGAAGCTTTCTTT. The V gene is TRBV28, the J gene TRBJ1-1; the match to TRBD1 covers 7 bases. The CDR3 consists of 15 residues. Per the germline V gene, CDR1 is MDHEN and CDR2 is SYDVKM. With V trimmed by 5 bases and J by 1 base, 7 bases remained unmatched.

This chain uses TRBV27 with TRBJ1-1, with D unresolved. The CDR3 contains 15 residues. The germline gives CDR1 MNHEY, CDR2 SMNVEV (reference sequence). V was cut by 5 bases and J by 1 base, with 14 bases left in between. For the CDR3, the DNA is TGTGCCAGCAGTATGAACAGCCTTGGGAACACTGAAGCTTTCTTT. Amino acids: CASSMNSLGNTEAFF.

This clone was detected once. The chain has TRBV20-1 and TRBJ2-5; D gene ambiguous. Trimming stripped 6 bases from V and 5 bases from J, with 10 bases between. Germline V gene data show CDR1 as DFQATT and CDR2 as SNEGSKA (reference sequence). The CDR3 covers 11 residues. CDR3 nucleotide sequence: TGCAGTGCCCCATCCTGGGAGACCCAGTACTTC. It encodes CSAPSWETQYF.

The chain has TRBV18 and TRBJ1-1; the D is unclear. V was clipped by 3 bases and J by 4 bases, with 15 bases between them. Germline V gene sequence: CDR1 KGHSH, CDR2 LQKENI. The CDR3 totals 15 residues. CDR3 in DNA: TGTGCCAGCTCACCTGCCATCGACTGGAGCACTGAAGCTTTCTTT. Protein: CASSPAIDWSTEAFF. The whole variable domain, remainder taken from reference TRBV18 and TRBJ1-1, is NAGVMQNPRHLVRRRGQEARLRCSPMKGHSHVYWYRQLPEEGLKFMVYLQKENIIDESGMPKERFSAEFPKEGPSILRIQQVVRGDSAAYFCASSPAIDWSTEAFFGQGTRLTVV.

The chain carries TRBV7-2 and TRBJ2-7; 15 bases map to TRBD2. Trimming removed 2 bases from V and 8 bases from J; junction bases left unmatched: 10. CDR3 size: 17 residues. Germline CDR1 is SGHTA and CDR2 is FQGNSA. The DNA of the CDR3 is TGTGCCAGCAGCTTATGGGGGACTAGCGGGAGGTGGTCTCAGCAGTACTTC. Its protein is CASSLWGTSGRWSQQYF.

The rearrangement joins TRBV19 to TRBJ2-3; D gene ambiguous. Deletions cut 0 bases from V and 2 bases from J, with 6 bases between. The CDR3 has 14 amino acids. The germline V gene has CDR1 LNHDA and CDR2 SQIVND (reference sequence). The CDR3 reads CASSIEENTDTQYF. CDR3 in DNA: TGTGCCAGTAGTATAGAGGAGAACACAGATACGCAGTATTTT.

The chain has TRBV28 and TRBJ1-1; D uncertain. Germline V gives CDR1 MDHEN, CDR2 SYDVKM. The CDR3 consists of 13 residues. V lost 7 bases and J 1 base, leaving 10 bases between the germline ends. CDR3 in DNA: TGTGCCAGCACCACCCTTGGGAACACTGAAGCTTTCTTT. This translates into CASTTLGNTEAFF.

The chain couples TRBV28 to TRBJ2-7; no firm D call. CDR3 length: 15 residues. V lost 4 bases and J 2 bases, leaving 15 bases between the germline ends. Per the germline V gene, CDR1 is MDHEN and CDR2 is SYDVKM. CDR3 loop: CASSSPTTAAYEQYF. CDR3 coding DNA: TGTGCCAGCAGTTCCCCTACCACGGCCGCCTACGAGCAGTACTTC.

As concerns this clone: At one of its ends the junction is not consistent with the germline gene, which may arise from a read error. The chain is built from TRBV4-2 and TRBJ1-2; 7 bases match TRBD1. CDR1 and CDR2 from the germline V gene are LGHNA and YNFKEQ. The length of the CDR3 is 14 residues. CDR3 bases: TGTGCCAGCGGCCAGGGGGGCTTGAACTATGGCTACACCTTC. It translates to CASGQGGLNYGYTF.

The chain recombines TRBV29-1 with TRBJ1-1; no firm D call. V was clipped by 4 bases and J by 5 bases, with 17 bases between them. From germline, CDR1 is SQVTM and CDR2 ANQGSEA. The CDR3 is made up of 14 amino acids. CDR3 coding DNA: TGCAGCGTTGTGGGCTTGTTGGTTGGAACTGAAGCTTTCTTT. Its translation is CSVVGLLVGTEAFF.

The rearrangement joins TRBV7-2 to TRBJ2-3, with 9 bases identical to TRBD2. Germline values: CDR1 SGHTA, CDR2 FQGNSA. V dropped 5 bases and J dropped 4; count of bases not matched to a gene: 16. The CDR3 runs to 18 residues. CDR3 residues: CASSPRVVSGSGSDTQYF. CDR3 sequence (DNA): TGTGCCAGCAGCCCGAGGGTGGTTAGCGGGAGTGGTTCAGATACGCAGTATTTT. The variable domain in full, completed from reference TRBV7-2 and TRBJ2-3, reads GAGVSQSPSNKVTEKGKDVELRCDPISGHTALYWYRQSLGQGLEFLIYFQGNSAPDKSGLPSDRFSAERTGGSVSTLTIQRTQQEDSAVYLCASSPRVVSGSGSDTQYFGPGTRLTVL.